What follows is one T cell receptor beta chain and its context. Its cognate antigen is unknown. The sample is drawn from a study of CD8 T cells in Susac syndrome. Germline CDR1 SEHNR, CDR2 FQNEAQ (reference sequence). V was pared by 5 bases and J by 5 bases, with 15 bases between. The CDR3 has 14 amino acids. Whole-study results and caveats: The study conceded that its TCR sequencing and HLA analysis involved relatively few individuals.

Sequencing of TCR beta drew on CD8+ and CD4+ T cells from blood. The multiple sclerosis control group was made up of treatment-naive patients with stable or active relapsing-remitting disease. RNA totalling roughly 0.5 to 1 ug underwent reverse transcription with random hexamers. Coverage of TCR beta CDR3 amplification by immunoSEQ multiplex PCR extended to 54 Vbeta and 13 Jbeta. MiXCR was run by TCRdb on the immunoSEQ multiplex PCR reads, yielding one entry per CDR3 protein. The table records approximately 230,000 distinct CDR3 sequences, roughly 95% of them present only once. The material sequenced was CD4+ T cells from PBMCs. The receptor comes from a human donor with multiple sclerosis. The chain couples TRBV7-9 to TRBJ2-5, with D maybe TRBD1 (5 bases). The CDR3 DNA is TGTGCCAGCAGCACCCGGGCAGGGTTGGAGACCCAGTACTTC. Protein product: CASSTRAGLETQYF.